These 28 T cell receptor beta chains were all obtained from the same sample, sequenced in a study of cytotoxic CD8 clonotypes in ibrutinib-treated CLL. Generated by immunoSEQ multiplex PCR, the TCRdb table keeps only in-frame clones and is missing some. The sample has about 140,000 clones; around 82% are singletons. The sample in question was PBMCs, obtained after 36 months of ibrutinib treatment. The receptors shown here come from a human donor with chronic lymphocytic leukemia.

The chain uses TRBV6-5 and TRBJ2-1; D not certain. From germline, CDR1 is MNHEY and CDR2 SVGAGI. The CDR3 length is 12 residues. The V end lost 6 bases, the J end lost 4 bases, and 7 bases lay between the germline ends. In nucleotides, the CDR3 is TGTGCCAGCAGACGCGCGTACAATGAGCAGTTCTTC. The encoded protein is CASRRAYNEQFF.

The chain has TRBV7-8 and TRBJ2-7; D ambiguous. The CDR3 is made up of 15 amino acids. Germline V gene data show CDR1 as SGHVS and CDR2 as FQNEAQ. Trimming removed 5 bases from V and 1 base from J, with 15 bases in between. The CDR3 sequence is CASSPRRLGSYEQYF. The CDR3 DNA reads TGTGCCAGCAGCCCGAGACGGTTAGGTTCCTACGAGCAGTACTTC.

CDR3 residues: CASSEGLTSGYEQYF. The CDR3 coding sequence is TGTGCCAGCAGTGAAGGTTTAACTAGCGGCTACGAGCAGTACTTC. The gene calls are TRBV2 and TRBJ2-7; TRBD2 aligns across 8 bases. There are 15 residues in the CDR3. V shed 1 base, J shed 3 bases, and the junction held 5 bases outside the gene matches. Germline loops: CDR1 SNHLY, CDR2 FYNNEI.

The chain uses TRBV15 and TRBJ2-7, with D uncertain. The CDR3 is 13 residues long. Trimming left V 0 bases short and J 3 bases short, with 6 bases between. The germline gives CDR1 LNHNV, CDR2 YYDKDF (reference sequence). CDR3 protein: CATSRETVYEQYF. CDR3 DNA: TGTGCCACCAGCAGAGAAACAGTCTACGAGCAGTACTTC.

The chain joins TRBV5-4 to TRBJ1-5, with D possibly being TRBD1 (5 bases). Germline lookup yields CDR1 SGHNT and CDR2 YYREEE (reference sequence). The ends were cut back, 2 bases at V and 6 bases at J, with 15 bases in the middle. The CDR3 consists of 15 residues. The CDR3 sequence is CASSFTGGRRQPQHF. Written as DNA, the CDR3 is TGTGCCAGCAGCTTTACAGGAGGTCGACGTCAGCCCCAGCATTTT.

The genes are TRBV10-1 and TRBJ1-3; D not certain. The CDR3 has 15 residues. The V and J ends lost 3 bases and 0 bases respectively, with 9 bases between them. Per the germline V gene, CDR1 is WNHNN and CDR2 is SYGVQD (reference sequence). The CDR3: CASSDQRYSGNTIYF. Here the CDR3 DNA reads TGCGCCAGCAGTGACCAACGGTACTCTGGAAACACCATATATTTT.

The chain combines TRBV6-6 with TRBJ2-7; 7 bases are shared with TRBD2. This CDR3 contains 15 residues. Germline loops: CDR1 MNHNY, CDR2 SVGAGI (reference sequence). V lost 2 bases, J lost 0 bases, and 4 bases stayed unmatched. The CDR3: CASSYQLAYSYEQYF. CDR3 in DNA: TGTGCCAGCAGTTACCAACTAGCGTACTCCTACGAGCAGTACTTC.

The CDR3 spells CASSLALTSGYGETQYF. The DNA for the CDR3 is TGCGCCAGCAGCTTGGCCCTGACTAGCGGATACGGGGAGACCCAGTACTTC. This chain connects TRBV5-1 to TRBJ2-5; 9 bases are shared with TRBD2. Germline V gives CDR1 SGHRS, CDR2 YFSETQ. The CDR3 runs 17 residues. V trimming: 0 bases; J trimming: 5 bases; junction bases outside the gene matches: 11.

The gene calls are TRBV10-2 and TRBJ1-5; a possible D gene is TRBD1 (6 bases). CDR3 length equals 14 residues. V was shortened by 5 bases and J by 7 bases, with 15 bases between the two germline ends. The germline CDR1 and CDR2 sequences are WSHSY and SAAADI. Written as DNA, the CDR3 is TGCGCCAGCAGTTCCCAGGGGTCTAGGCAGCCCCAGCATTTT. Its protein product is CASSSQGSRQPQHF.

This chain joins TRBV6-1 and TRBJ1-2, with D possibly matching TRBD1 (5 bases). Trimming took off 1 base at V and 6 bases at J, with 15 bases between the two ends. The CDR3 runs to 15 residues. The germline V gene has CDR1 MNHNS and CDR2 SASEGT. The DNA of the CDR3 is TGTGCCAGCAGTGAAGGTCCGTGGGGGGGGAATGGCTACACCTTC. Its protein is CASSEGPWGGNGYTF.

This chain connects TRBV29-1 to TRBJ2-3; D is perhaps TRBD2 (6 bases). This CDR3 region has 13 residues. CDR1 is SQVTM and CDR2 is ANQGSEA in the germline V gene. Trimming took off 1 base at V and 3 bases at J, with 8 bases between the two ends. CDR3 sequence reads: CSVEGRVTDTQYF. CDR3 in DNA: TGCAGCGTTGAAGGGAGGGTGACAGATACGCAGTATTTT.

This clone turned up a few times. This chain uses TRBV25-1 with TRBJ2-7, with D uncertain. V was trimmed by 4 bases and J by 2 bases, leaving 9 bases between them. CDR1 is MGHDK and CDR2 is SYGVNS in the germline V gene. This CDR3 is built from 13 residues. The CDR3 DNA is TGTGCCAGCAGTGTCCGTGCCGCCTACGAGCAGTACTTC. This gives the protein CASSVRAAYEQYF.

The chain recombines TRBV6-6 with TRBJ2-7; D unclear. The CDR3 has 15 amino acids. V shed 5 bases and J shed 3 bases, with 17 bases lying between them. Looked up from germline, CDR1 is MNHNY and CDR2 is SVGAGI (reference sequence). The CDR3 DNA reads TGTGCCAGCAGTAAAAAGGCGACGTTTCTCTACGAGCAGTACTTC. Encoded protein: CASSKKATFLYEQYF.

This chain links TRBV11-2 with TRBJ1-6; no reliable D call. V lost 5 bases to trimming and J lost 0 bases, with 14 bases between them. The V gene's germline CDR1 is SGHAT and CDR2 FQNNGV. This CDR3 comprises 17 residues. CDR3 bases: TGTGCCAGCAGCCCAGGATTAGGGAGCTCCTATAATTCACCCCTCCACTTT. This sequence encodes CASSPGLGSSYNSPLHF.

V and J are TRBV15 and TRBJ1-1; D may be TRBD1 (5 bases). Trimming removed 8 bases at V and 3 bases at J, with 16 bases between. Germline V CDR1 and CDR2: LNHNV, YYDKDF (reference sequence). The CDR3 totals 14 residues. The CDR3 sequence is CATALGVGDTEAFF. The DNA of the CDR3 is TGTGCCACCGCCCTGGGGGTCGGGGACACTGAAGCTTTCTTT.

This sequence joins TRBV11-2 and TRBJ1-4; no clear D. The CDR3 totals 15 residues. V lost 3 bases to trimming and J lost 8 bases, with 16 bases between them. CDR1 is SGHAT, CDR2 FQNNGV, per germline. CDR3 in DNA: TGTGCCAGCAGCTTCTTTTATGGGGTCGGGGAAAAACTGTTTTTT. Translated: CASSFFYGVGEKLFF. The full variable domain, completed using reference TRBV11-2 and TRBJ1-4, is EAGVAQSPRYKIIEKRQSVAFWCNPISGHATLYWYQQILGQGPKLLIQFQNNGVVDDSQLPKDRFSAERLKGVDSTLKIQPAKLEDSAVYLCASSFFYGVGEKLFFGSGTQLSVL.

This chain links TRBV4-1 with TRBJ2-1; tentative D call: TRBD1 (6 bases). Trimming stripped 4 bases from V and 9 bases from J, with 16 bases between. The CDR3 sequence is 14 residues long. From germline, CDR1 is MGHRA and CDR2 YSYEKL. The CDR3 sequence is CASSPAPWGLEQFF. The CDR3 coding sequence is TGCGCCAGCAGCCCAGCTCCGTGGGGGCTTGAGCAGTTCTTC.

This clone was observed a few times. The chain links TRBV7-9 to TRBJ1-1; possibly TRBD1 for D (6 bases). This CDR3 spans 17 amino acids. Trimming left V 4 bases short and J 1 base short, with 19 bases between. From germline, CDR1 is SEHNR and CDR2 FQNEAQ (reference sequence). For the CDR3, the DNA is TGTGCCAGCAGCTCCCAGACAGGCCAGGCATGGAACACTGAAGCTTTCTTT. This translates into CASSSQTGQAWNTEAFF.

The chain carries TRBV27 and TRBJ1-1, with D possibly being TRBD1 (6 bases). CDR1 and CDR2 from the germline V gene are MNHEY and SMNVEV (reference sequence). With 7 bases removed from V and 4 bases from J, the gap between germline ends came to 16 bases. The CDR3 has 14 residues. CDR3 residues: CASTLTRGFTEAFF. As DNA, the CDR3 is TGTGCCAGCACTCTTACTAGGGGGTTCACTGAAGCTTTCTTT.

The CDR3 is CASSSQVDTQYF. The CDR3 DNA reads TGTGCCAGCAGTTCACAGGTGGATACGCAGTATTTT. This chain uses TRBV28 with TRBJ2-3; D possibly corresponds to TRBD1 (5 bases). V was shortened by 4 bases and J by 6 bases, with 8 bases between the two germline ends. The CDR3 consists of 12 residues. Germline loops: CDR1 MDHEN, CDR2 SYDVKM.

V usage is TRBV2 and J usage is TRBJ2-3, with D perhaps matching TRBD1 or TRBD2 (6 bases each). The CDR3 extends over 16 amino acids. CDR1 SNHLY and CDR2 FYNNEI come from the germline V gene. V lost 8 bases, J lost 0 bases, and 18 bases lay in between. The CDR3, as DNA: TGTGCCAGCCCTGGGTCGGGGGCTACTAGCACAGATACGCAGTATTTT. This gives the protein CASPGSGATSTDTQYF.

This chain joins TRBV18 and TRBJ2-7, with D uncertain. CDR1 and CDR2 from the germline V gene are KGHSH and LQKENI. This CDR3 contains 14 residues. The ends were cut back, 4 bases at V and 3 bases at J, with 13 bases in the middle. CDR3 amino acids: CASSRTGRNYEQYF. CDR3 nucleotides: TGTGCCAGCTCACGAACCGGGCGGAACTACGAGCAGTACTTC.

V usage is TRBV5-1 and J usage is TRBJ1-5; no clear D gene. CDR3 length: 13 residues. Germline V gene lookup returns CDR1 SGHRS and CDR2 YFSETQ. V gave up 5 bases and J gave up 4 bases, with 10 bases separating them. CDR3 in DNA: TGCGCCAGCAGGAACGACGGAAATCAGCCCCAGCATTTT. It is translated as CASRNDGNQPQHF.

The chain joins TRBV6-4 to TRBJ1-2; 7 positions agree with TRBD1. The CDR3 is made up of 14 amino acids. The germline gives CDR1 MRHNA, CDR2 SNTAGT. Trimming at V came to 9 bases and at J to 0 bases, leaving 7 bases not matched to a gene. CDR3 residues: CASTGTVTNYGYTF. The CDR3 DNA is TGTGCCAGTACCGGGACAGTAACTAACTATGGCTACACCTTC.

V and J are TRBV15 and TRBJ1-4, with 7 bases identical to TRBD1. The CDR3 covers 15 residues. Germline CDR1 LNHNV, CDR2 YYDKDF (reference sequence). The V and J ends lost 4 bases and 8 bases, in that order; junction bases with no gene match: 10. Here the CDR3 reads CATSTLYRGPEKLFF. The CDR3 coding sequence is TGTGCCACCAGCACCTTATACAGGGGTCCCGAAAAACTGTTTTTT.

This clone was picked up a small number of times. The CDR3 region is CSASNGYTF. The CDR3 coding sequence is TGCAGTGCTAGCAACGGGTACACCTTC. V gene TRBV20-1 combines with J gene TRBJ1-2; D remains ambiguous. The germline V gene has CDR1 DFQATT and CDR2 SNEGSKA (reference sequence). This CDR3 has 9 amino acids. V lost 3 bases, J lost 11 bases, and 7 bases lay in between.

The chain couples TRBV5-6 to TRBJ1-6; D is uncertain. V lost 4 bases and J lost 9, with 11 bases in between. This CDR3 is 13 amino acids long. Germline CDR1 and CDR2: SGHDT and YYEEEE. CDR3 sequence: CASSHPGISPLHF. For the CDR3, the DNA is TGTGCCAGCAGCCATCCGGGGATTTCACCCCTCCACTTT. The full variable domain, completed using reference TRBV5-6 and TRBJ1-6, is DAGVTQSPTHLIKTRGQQVTLRCSPKSGHDTVSWYQQALGQGPQFIFQYYEEEERQRGNFPDRFSGHQFPNYSSELNVNALLLGDSALYLCASSHPGISPLHFGNGTRLTVT.

The chain couples TRBV2 to TRBJ1-1; D is ambiguous. The V end lost 6 bases, the J end lost 5 bases, and 13 bases lay between the germline ends. The CDR3 extends over 13 amino acids. Germline V gene lookup returns CDR1 SNHLY and CDR2 FYNNEI. CDR3 protein: CASRSSGGTEAFF. As DNA, the CDR3 is TGTGCCAGCAGATCCTCGGGTGGGACTGAAGCTTTCTTT.